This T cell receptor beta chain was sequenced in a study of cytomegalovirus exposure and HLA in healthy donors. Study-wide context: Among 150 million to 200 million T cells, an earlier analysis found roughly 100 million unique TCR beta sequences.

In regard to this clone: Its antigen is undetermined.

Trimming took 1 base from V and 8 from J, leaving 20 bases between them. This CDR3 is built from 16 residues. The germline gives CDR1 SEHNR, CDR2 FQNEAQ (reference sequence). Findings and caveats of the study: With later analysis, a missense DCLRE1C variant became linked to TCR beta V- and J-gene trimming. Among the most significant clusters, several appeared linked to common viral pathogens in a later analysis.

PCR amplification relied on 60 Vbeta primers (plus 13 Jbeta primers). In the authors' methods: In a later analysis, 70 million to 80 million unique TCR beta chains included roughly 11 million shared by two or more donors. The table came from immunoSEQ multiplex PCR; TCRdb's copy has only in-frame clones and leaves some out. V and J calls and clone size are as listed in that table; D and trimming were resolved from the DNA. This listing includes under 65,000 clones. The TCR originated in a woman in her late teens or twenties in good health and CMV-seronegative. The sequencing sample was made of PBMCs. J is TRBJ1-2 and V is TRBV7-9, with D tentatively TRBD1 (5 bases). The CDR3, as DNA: TGTGCCAGCAGCTTAGATTCGGCAGGGAAGCTACTCGGCTACACCTTC. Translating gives CASSLDSAGKLLGYTF.